The present entry profiles one T cell receptor (beta chain) with its context. Its antigen is unknown. Generated by immunoSEQ multiplex PCR, the TCRdb table keeps only in-frame clones and is missing some. The sample has about 210,000 clones; roughly 94% are singletons. The data stem from a study of T cell responses to AZD1222 COVID-19 vaccine. Whole-study findings and limits: Among those given AZD1222, only five or six were seropositive at baseline. Donors in the cohort were predominantly white British and more often female, and clonal diversity was possibly underestimated. Researchers report vaccine-associated CD4 TCRs spanning spike, with dominance at 160-218 and 743-854.

The CDR3 sequence is 15 residues long. Trimming shortened V by 8 bases and J by 3 bases, and 17 bases separated the two germline ends. The V gene's germline CDR1 is SNHLY and CDR2 FYNNEI. The TCR originated in an adult who received the MenACWY meningococcal vaccine as a control. The sequences come from peripheral blood, collected 28 days after the second dose of the MenACWY control vaccine. The chain links TRBV2 to TRBJ1-3; the D is unclear. CDR3: CASGGRRRVGNTIYF. The DNA for the CDR3 is TGTGCCAGCGGAGGGAGGCGGAGGGTTGGAAACACCATATATTTT. Based on the CDR3 plus reference TRBV2 and TRBJ1-3, the full variable domain is EPEVTQTPSHQVTQMGQEVILRCVPISNHLYFYWYRQILGQKVEFLVSFYNNEISEKSEIFDDQFSVERPDGSNFTLKIRSTKLEDSAMYFCASGGRRRVGNTIYFGEGSWLTVV.